The source of this T cell receptor beta chain is a study of blood T cells in healthy people across ages. Study-level findings and limits: As age increased, TCR beta diversity per million T cells fell in a roughly linear fashion. Diversity estimates drawn from one million T cells were deemed underestimates.

The CDR3 runs 14 residues. CDR1 is MGHDK and CDR2 is SYGVNS in the germline V gene. V was clipped by 8 bases and J by 7 bases; unmatched bases: 13. Using a J-beta primer mix together with a sample-barcoded 5' primer, a second PCR was run for about 6 to 11 cycles. A 12-random-nucleotide template-switch adaptor tagged each cDNA molecule. TCRdb recomputed calls from the 5' RACE reads with MiXCR, one row per CDR3 protein. The table records about 730,000 distinct CDR3 sequences, 43% of them present only once. This clonotype was detected only a few times. What it recognizes is unknown. Sequenced input: blood. The receptor's source is a woman aged 55-70 years in good health. The chain employs TRBV25-1 and TRBJ2-7; TRBD2 agrees at 8 bases. The CDR3 DNA sequence: TGTGCCAGCGCGGGACTAGGGGGTGGCAATGAGCAGTACTTC. Residues: CASAGLGGGNEQYF.